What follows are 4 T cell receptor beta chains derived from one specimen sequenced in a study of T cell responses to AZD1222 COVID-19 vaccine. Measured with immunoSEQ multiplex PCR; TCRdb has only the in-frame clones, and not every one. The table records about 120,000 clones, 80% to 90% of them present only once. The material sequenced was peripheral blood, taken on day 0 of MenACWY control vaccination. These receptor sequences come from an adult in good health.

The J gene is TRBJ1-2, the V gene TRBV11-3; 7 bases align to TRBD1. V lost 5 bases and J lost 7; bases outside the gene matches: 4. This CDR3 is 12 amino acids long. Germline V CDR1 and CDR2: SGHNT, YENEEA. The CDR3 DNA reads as TGTGCCAGCAGCGGTAGGACAGGTGGCTACACCTTC. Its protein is CASSGRTGGYTF.

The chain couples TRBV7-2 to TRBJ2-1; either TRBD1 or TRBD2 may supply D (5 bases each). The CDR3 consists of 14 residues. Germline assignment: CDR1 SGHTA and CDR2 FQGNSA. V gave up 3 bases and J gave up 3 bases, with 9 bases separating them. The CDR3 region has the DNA TGTGCCAGCAGCTTGTCAGGGAGCTACAATGAGCAGTTCTTC. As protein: CASSLSGSYNEQFF. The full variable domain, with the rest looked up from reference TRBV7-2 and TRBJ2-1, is GAGVSQSPSNKVTEKGKDVELRCDPISGHTALYWYRQSLGQGLEFLIYFQGNSAPDKSGLPSDRFSAERTGGSVSTLTIQRTQQEDSAVYLCASSLSGSYNEQFFGPGTRLTVL.

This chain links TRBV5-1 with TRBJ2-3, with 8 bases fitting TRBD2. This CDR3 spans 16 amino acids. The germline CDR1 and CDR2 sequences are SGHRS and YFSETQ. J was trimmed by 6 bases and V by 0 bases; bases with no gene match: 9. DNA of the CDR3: TGCGCCAGCAGCTTGGATCAGCGGGGGCATTCCGATACGCAGTATTTT. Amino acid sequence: CASSLDQRGHSDTQYF.

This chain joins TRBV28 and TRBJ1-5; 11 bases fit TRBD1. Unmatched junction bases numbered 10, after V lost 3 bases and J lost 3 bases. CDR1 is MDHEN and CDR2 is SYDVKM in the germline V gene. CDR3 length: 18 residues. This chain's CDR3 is CASSLPSGTGGYNQPQHF. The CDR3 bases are TGTGCCAGCAGTTTGCCTTCCGGGACAGGGGGATACAATCAGCCCCAGCATTTT.